The sequence of this T cell receptor beta chain was determined in a study of T-cell memory formation after mild COVID-19. Germline V gives CDR1 SGHRS, CDR2 YFSETQ. V was pared by 5 bases and J by 4 bases, with 4 bases of the junction left unmatched. There are 14 residues in the CDR3. TCRdb processed the 5' RACE reads anew with MiXCR; each CDR3 protein has one entry. The sample records approximately 250,000 distinct CDR3 sequences, roughly 17% being singletons. The rearrangement uses TRBV5-1 and TRBJ2-3, with TRBD2 matching over 10 bases. Sequencing was performed on PBMCs or a T cell subset sorted from them (not recorded which). This receptor was identified in a man aged 18 to 29 who had mild COVID-19 (a few samples of this study predate the infection). Cell type and time point are not known. In nucleotides, the CDR3 is TGCGCCAGCAGTCTAGCGGGAGCGCCAGATACGCAGTATTTT. The encoded protein is CASSLAGAPDTQYF.